The 28 T cell receptor beta chains given below trace back to one sample, sequenced in a study of shared T cell receptors in the human thymus. Assay: immunoSEQ multiplex PCR; the TCRdb copy retains only in-frame clones and omits some. Here the sample spans about 730,000 clones, 80% to 90% being singletons. These data were also filed under a second study, of human thymus T cells.

The specimen was thymocytes. The receptors here all came from a girl less than two years old with a congenital heart defect.

This clone has a handful of counts. J is TRBJ1-5 and V is TRBV10-2, with 7 positions matching TRBD1. Germline CDR1 reads WSHSY; CDR2 reads SAAADI. With V trimmed by 10 bases and J by 8 bases, 17 bases remained unmatched. CDR3 length: 15 amino acids. The CDR3 DNA follows: TGCGCCACCACACCTCGGACAGGAGAGGTAGAGCCCCAGCATTTT. This sequence encodes CATTPRTGEVEPQHF.

This chain joins TRBV25-1 and TRBJ1-2; TRBD1 might be the D (5 bases). The V gene's germline CDR1 is MGHDK and CDR2 SYGVNS. The CDR3 has 12 residues. Trimming took off 6 bases at V and 1 base at J, with 6 bases between the two ends. CDR3 in DNA: TGTGCCAGCAGGGACAATAACTATGGCTACACCTTC. Its translation is CASRDNNYGYTF.

This chain joins TRBV9 and TRBJ1-5, with D tentatively TRBD1 (5 bases). CDR1 and CDR2 from the germline V gene are SGDLS and YYNGEE. CDR3 length equals 14 residues. The V end was cut by 0 bases, the J end by 6 bases, with 10 bases between. The CDR3 region has the DNA TGTGCCAGCAGCGTAGGGGGGGGTACTCAGCCCCAGCATTTT. Amino acids: CASSVGGGTQPQHF. The full variable domain, its missing parts supplied by reference TRBV9 and TRBJ1-5, is DSGVTQTPKHLITATGQRVTLRCSPRSGDLSVYWYQQSLDQGLQFLIQYYNGEERAKGNILERFSAQQFPDLHSELNLSSLELGDSALYFCASSVGGGTQPQHFGDGTRLSIL.

The CDR3 spells CASSPGLAVTAYEQYF. As DNA, the CDR3 is TGTGCCAGCAGCCCCGGACTAGCGGTGACTGCCTACGAGCAGTACTTC. The V and J genes are TRBV11-2 and TRBJ2-7, with TRBD2 matching 10 bases. Losses at the gene ends were 5 bases for V and 2 bases for J; bases not matched to a gene: 9. The CDR3 contains 16 residues. In germline, CDR1 is SGHAT, CDR2 FQNNGV.

J is TRBJ1-1 and V is TRBV6-5; no definite D call. Germline CDR1 MNHEY, CDR2 SVGAGI. V dropped 0 bases and J dropped 7 bases, with 9 bases sitting between them. This CDR3 is 13 amino acids long. CDR3 DNA: TGTGCCAGCAGTTACTCGTCTACAGATGAAGCTTTCTTT. Translation gives CASSYSSTDEAFF.

This rearrangement joins TRBV5-1 to TRBJ2-7; 8 nucleotides line up with TRBD1. V lost 4 bases and J lost 3; bases outside the gene matches: 3. This CDR3 has 13 amino acids. Germline CDR1 reads SGHRS; CDR2 reads YFSETQ. The CDR3 spells CASSNGQGYEQYF. CDR3 DNA sequence: TGCGCCAGCAGCAATGGACAGGGCTACGAGCAGTACTTC.

V gene TRBV6-1 combines with J gene TRBJ1-2, with D unclear. The V end lost 3 bases, the J end lost 2 bases, and 13 bases lay between the germline ends. Looked up from germline, CDR1 is MNHNS and CDR2 is SASEGT. This CDR3 has 15 residues. The CDR3, as DNA: TGTGCCAGCAGTGAGAACACGTCCCCCAACTATGGCTACACCTTC. It encodes CASSENTSPNYGYTF.

The chain has TRBV28 and TRBJ1-1; D is unresolved. The CDR3 spans 15 residues. The ends were cut back, 6 bases at V and 2 bases at J, with 16 bases in the middle. CDR1 and CDR2 from the germline V gene are MDHEN and SYDVKM. CDR3 region: CASSPPGTPNTEAFF. As DNA, the CDR3 is TGTGCCAGCAGCCCCCCGGGAACACCCAACACTGAAGCTTTCTTT.

The rearrangement links TRBV14 to TRBJ1-1, with TRBD1 matching 7 bases. The CDR3 is 14 amino acids. Germline V gives CDR1 SGHDN, CDR2 FVKESK. V dropped 4 bases and J dropped 4; count of bases not matched to a gene: 6. DNA of the CDR3: TGTGCCAGCAGCCGGCGTGCAGGGGGCACTGAAGCTTTCTTT. Its translation is CASSRRAGGTEAFF.

The V and J genes are TRBV5-5 and TRBJ1-5; tentative D call: TRBD1 (6 bases). This CDR3 region has 17 residues. V lost 2 bases and J 5 bases, leaving 20 bases between the germline ends. The germline gives CDR1 SGHKS, CDR2 YYEKEE (reference sequence). CDR3 sequence (DNA): TGTGCCAGCAGCTTTCGCGAACAGGGAGGGAGGGATCAGCCCCAGCATTTT. Its protein is CASSFREQGGRDQPQHF.

This chain uses TRBV5-1 with TRBJ2-5; 8 bases are a match to TRBD2. The CDR3 is made up of 17 amino acids. Germline assignment: CDR1 SGHRS and CDR2 YFSETQ. After removal of 0 bases from V and 5 bases from J, the junction contained 12 bases not matched to a gene. CDR3 region: CASSLAGGRGAEETQYF. The DNA for the CDR3 is TGCGCCAGCAGCTTGGCCGGCGGGCGGGGGGCCGAGGAGACCCAGTACTTC.

The chain joins TRBV11-2 to TRBJ2-7; a possible D gene is TRBD1 (5 bases). Germline loops: CDR1 SGHAT, CDR2 FQNNGV. The ends were cut back, 4 bases at V and 7 bases at J, with 14 bases in the middle. The CDR3 consists of 13 residues. Here the CDR3 DNA reads TGTGCCAGCAGCTCATGGGGCGAGAGTGAGCAGTACTTC. It specifies CASSSWGESEQYF. Full variable domain (remainder filled in from reference TRBV11-2 and TRBJ2-7): EAGVAQSPRYKIIEKRQSVAFWCNPISGHATLYWYQQILGQGPKLLIQFQNNGVVDDSQLPKDRFSAERLKGVDSTLKIQPAKLEDSAVYLCASSSWGESEQYFGPGTRLTVT.

V and J are TRBV7-2 and TRBJ2-5, with D possibly being TRBD2 (6 bases). Trimming took off 1 base at V and 7 bases at J, with 13 bases between the two ends. CDR1 is SGHTA, CDR2 FQGNSA, per germline. This CDR3 is built from 14 residues. The CDR3 region is CASSLGTLGGTQYF. CDR3 coding DNA: TGTGCCAGCAGCTTAGGGACATTGGGGGGGACCCAGTACTTC.

The V call is TRBV9, the J call TRBJ2-1, with D unresolved. There are 10 residues in the CDR3. CDR1 is SGDLS, CDR2 YYNGEE, per germline. The germline V and J ends were trimmed by 7 bases and 8 bases, with 7 bases remaining between them. The CDR3 DNA is TGTGCCAGCTTCGGTGATGAGCAGTTCTTC. The encoded protein is CASFGDEQFF.

The rearrangement uses TRBV4-3 and TRBJ2-7; 7 positions agree with TRBD1. V shed 0 bases, J shed 1 base, and the junction held 9 bases outside the gene matches. CDR3 length: 17 residues. The germline gives CDR1 LGHNA, CDR2 YSLEER. The CDR3 nucleotides are TGCGCCAGCAGCCAAGATTGGGTTCAGGGGGAGTCCTACGAGCAGTACTTC. Its translation: CASSQDWVQGESYEQYF.

The J gene is TRBJ1-2, the V gene TRBV4-3; TRBD1 matches at 9 bases. The CDR3 sequence is 15 residues long. CDR1 and CDR2 from the germline V gene are LGHNA and YSLEER. The V gene end was trimmed by 2 bases and the J gene end by 4 bases; junction bases not matched to a gene: 5. The CDR3 protein is CASSQLQGASYGYTF. The DNA for the CDR3 is TGCGCCAGCAGCCAACTACAGGGGGCGAGCTATGGCTACACCTTC.

The rearrangement joins TRBV19 to TRBJ1-6; TRBD1 agrees at 8 bases. The germline gives CDR1 LNHDA, CDR2 SQIVND (reference sequence). Unmatched junction bases numbered 5, after V lost 4 bases and J lost 6 bases. This CDR3 region has 15 residues. The CDR3: CASSTLTGGNSPLHF. CDR3 nucleotides: TGTGCCAGTAGTACCCTTACAGGGGGTAATTCACCCCTCCACTTT.

The chain combines TRBV29-1 with TRBJ1-1; possible D gene TRBD1, 5 bases. V was pared by 2 bases and J by 5 bases, with 18 bases between. CDR3 length: 15 amino acids. Germline V gene lookup returns CDR1 SQVTM and CDR2 ANQGSEA. The CDR3 is CSVEPPGGERTEAFF. As DNA, the CDR3 is TGCAGCGTTGAACCCCCTGGGGGGGAGAGGACTGAAGCTTTCTTT.

V and J are TRBV4-1 and TRBJ1-2, with D perhaps TRBD1 (6 bases). The V end lost 0 bases, the J end lost 0 bases, and 14 bases lay between the germline ends. Germline V CDR1 and CDR2: MGHRA, YSYEKL. The CDR3 runs 17 residues. The CDR3 region is CASSQDHRVRSNYGYTF. CDR3 sequence (DNA): TGCGCCAGCAGCCAAGATCACAGGGTTAGATCTAACTATGGCTACACCTTC.

This clone appeared a single time. J is TRBJ1-6 and V is TRBV6-4; 9 nucleotides line up with TRBD1. In germline, CDR1 is MRHNA, CDR2 SNTAGT. J was trimmed by 9 bases and V by 4 bases; bases with no gene match: 7. The CDR3 is 15 amino acids. CDR3 sequence reads: CASSGGTGNPSPLHF. DNA for the CDR3: TGTGCCAGCAGTGGGGGGACAGGGAATCCTTCACCCCTCCACTTT.

This chain uses TRBV28 with TRBJ1-2; 7 bases agree with TRBD1. Looked up from germline, CDR1 is MDHEN and CDR2 is SYDVKM. J was trimmed by 8 bases and V by 5 bases; bases with no gene match: 11. The CDR3 is 14 residues long. The CDR3 region has the DNA TGTGCCAGCAGTAAAACAGGGGTAGATAAGGGCTACACCTTC. It is translated as CASSKTGVDKGYTF.

The rearrangement links TRBV4-3 to TRBJ1-2; D is perhaps TRBD1 (6 bases). The germline V and J ends were trimmed by 0 bases and 4 bases, with 15 bases remaining between them. This CDR3 is 16 amino acids long. Per the germline V gene, CDR1 is LGHNA and CDR2 is YSLEER. The CDR3 region has the DNA TGCGCCAGCAGCCAAGATTTGGGGGGGCGTAGCTATGGCTACACCTTC. Protein: CASSQDLGGRSYGYTF.

The chain joins TRBV7-2 to TRBJ1-1; no definite D call. Germline V gives CDR1 SGHTA, CDR2 FQGNSA. This CDR3 comprises 16 residues. Trimming cost V 7 bases and J 0 bases, with 18 bases left between them. The CDR3 region is CASMRVVGSMNTEAFF. In DNA, the CDR3 is TGTGCCAGCATGCGGGTGGTAGGCAGTATGAACACTGAAGCTTTCTTT.

The J gene is TRBJ1-6, the V gene TRBV7-8; 9 nucleotides align to TRBD1. Germline CDR1 reads SGHVS; CDR2 reads FQNEAQ. CDR3 size: 16 residues. The J segment lost 4 bases and the V segment lost 5 bases, leaving 6 bases of the junction unmatched. The CDR3: CASSQGTGNYNSPLHF. Here the CDR3 DNA reads TGTGCCAGCAGCCAAGGGACAGGGAATTATAATTCACCCCTCCACTTT.

The rearrangement uses TRBV7-9 and TRBJ1-4; the match to TRBD1 covers 7 bases. The junction had 9 bases not matched to a gene; V was cut back by 5 bases and J by 0 bases. CDR1 is SEHNR and CDR2 is FQNEAQ in the germline V gene (reference sequence). CDR3 length: 17 amino acids. The DNA of the CDR3 is TGTGCCAGCAGCCACCGGGACAGTCTTACAACTAATGAAAAACTGTTTTTT. Its translation: CASSHRDSLTTNEKLFF.

The rearrangement uses TRBV6-9 and TRBJ1-1; D is perhaps TRBD1 (6 bases). The CDR3 extends over 15 amino acids. The germline gives CDR1 MNHGY, CDR2 SVAAGI. Trimming left V 5 bases short and J 4 bases short, with 17 bases between. In DNA, the CDR3 is TGTGCCAGCAGTCGGAACAGGGTCAGGATCACTGAAGCTTTCTTT. Residues: CASSRNRVRITEAFF.

The genes are TRBV5-4 and TRBJ1-2; 7 bases are a match to TRBD1. Trimming removed 2 bases from V and 7 bases from J; junction bases left unmatched: 5. This CDR3 spans 13 amino acids. Germline lookup yields CDR1 SGHNT and CDR2 YYREEE (reference sequence). The CDR3 sequence: CASSFRGLCGYTF. CDR3 nucleotides: TGTGCCAGCAGCTTCAGGGGGTTGTGTGGCTACACCTTC.

This clone appeared a single time. The CDR3 DNA sequence: TGTGCCAGCAGCGTACAAGGGAGACGTAATGAAAAACTGTTTTTT. Translating it yields CASSVQGRRNEKLFF. The rearrangement uses TRBV9 and TRBJ1-4; no firm D call. V was shortened by 1 base and J by 4 bases, with 11 bases between the two germline ends. Germline CDR1 and CDR2: SGDLS and YYNGEE. The CDR3 is 15 residues long.